The T cell receptor beta chain under discussion was sequenced for a study of CD8+ T cells in alopecia areata. Study-level background: It was oral tofacitinib, at 5 to 10 mg twice daily, that treated patients received. Using the percentage of affected scalp area, treated patients' severity was scored.

Extraction of RNA preceded its reverse transcription into cDNA, which served as the sequencing template. The assay was immunoSEQ multiplex PCR, and TCRdb's table has in-frame clones only and misses some. The sample contains 150,000 to 250,000 clones, over 45% of which appear only once. As to treatment: oral pan-JAK inhibitor, 5-10 mg twice daily. PBMCs, the starting material, were the source of sorted CD4+ and CD8+ T cells. V lost 8 bases to trimming and J lost 6 bases; unmatched junction nucleotides: 4. The CDR3 is 12 amino acids. Germline values: CDR1 SNHLY, CDR2 FYNNEI. The V call is TRBV2, the J call TRBJ2-7, with 10 bases lining up with TRBD1. The starting material was CD4+ T cells sorted from blood, obtained at week 24, from a patient treated with tofacitinib. The origin of this receptor is a human donor with alopecia areata. This CDR3 reads CASGGQGGEQYF. CDR3 DNA sequence: TGTGCCAGCGGCGGACAGGGGGGCGAGCAGTACTTC.